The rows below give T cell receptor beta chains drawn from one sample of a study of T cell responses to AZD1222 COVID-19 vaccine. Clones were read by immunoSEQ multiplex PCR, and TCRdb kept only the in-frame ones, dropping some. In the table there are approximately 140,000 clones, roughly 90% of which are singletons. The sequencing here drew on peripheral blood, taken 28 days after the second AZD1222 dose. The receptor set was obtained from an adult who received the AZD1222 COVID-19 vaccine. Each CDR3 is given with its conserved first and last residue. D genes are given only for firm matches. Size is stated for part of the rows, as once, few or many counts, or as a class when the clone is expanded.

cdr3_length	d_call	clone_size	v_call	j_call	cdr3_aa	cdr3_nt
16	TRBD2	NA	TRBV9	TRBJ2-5	CASSVALAGRGETQYF	TGTGCCAGCAGCGTAGCTCTAGCGGGACGGGGGGAGACCCAGTACTTC
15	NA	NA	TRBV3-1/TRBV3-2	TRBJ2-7	CASSQVPQPSYEQYF	TGTGCCAGCAGCCAAGTCCCTCAGCCCTCCTACGAGCAGTACTTC
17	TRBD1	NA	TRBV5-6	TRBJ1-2	CASSLAGGTGDNRGYTF	TGTGCCAGCAGCTTGGCGGGCGGGACAGGGGACAACAGAGGCTACACCTTC
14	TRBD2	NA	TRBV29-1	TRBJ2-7	CSVISGSLPYEQYF	TGCAGCGTTATTAGCGGGAGTCTCCCCTACGAGCAGTACTTC
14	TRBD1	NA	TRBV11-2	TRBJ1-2	CASSLGQGVYGYTF	TGTGCCAGCAGCTTAGGCCAGGGGGTCTATGGCTACACCTTC
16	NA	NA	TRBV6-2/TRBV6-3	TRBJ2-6	CASSYSPGAGANVLTF	TGTGCCAGCAGTTACTCCCCTGGGGCTGGGGCCAACGTCCTGACTTTC
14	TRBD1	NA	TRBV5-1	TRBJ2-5	CASSLGQGQETQYF	TGCGCCAGCAGCCTAGGACAGGGTCAAGAGACCCAGTACTTC
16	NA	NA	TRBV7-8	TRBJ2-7	CASSTPQGGTAYEQYF	TGTGCCAGCAGCACGCCCCAGGGGGGGACCGCCTACGAGCAGTACTTC
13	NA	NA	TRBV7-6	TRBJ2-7	CASSLGPSSEQYF	TGTGCCAGCAGCTTAGGGCCGTCCAGCGAGCAGTACTTC
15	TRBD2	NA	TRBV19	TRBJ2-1	CAHGTSGSVFNEQFF	TGTGCCCATGGGACTAGCGGGAGTGTCTTCAATGAGCAGTTCTTC
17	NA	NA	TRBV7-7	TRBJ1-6	CASSLVVRDTNNSPLHF	TGTGCTAGCAGCTTAGTCGTTAGGGACACAAACAATTCACCCCTCCACTTT
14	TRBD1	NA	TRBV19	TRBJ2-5	CASRAGTGLETQYF	TGTGCCAGTAGGGCGGGGACAGGCCTCGAGACCCAGTACTTC
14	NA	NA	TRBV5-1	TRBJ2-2	CASSLAGGTGELFF	TGCGCCAGCAGCTTGGCCGGGGGTACCGGGGAGCTGTTTTTT
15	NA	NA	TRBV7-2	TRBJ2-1	CASSLSRVRFDEQFF	TGTGCCAGCAGTTTAAGCAGGGTACGATTCGATGAGCAGTTCTTC
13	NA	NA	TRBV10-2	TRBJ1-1	CASSADVGTEAFF	TGCGCCAGCAGTGCGGATGTCGGGACTGAAGCTTTCTTT
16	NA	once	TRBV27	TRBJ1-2	CASRKQGLDLDYGYTF	TGTGCCAGCAGAAAACAGGGCCTTGATCTTGACTATGGCTACACCTTC
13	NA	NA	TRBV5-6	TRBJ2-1	CASSLGDYNEQFF	TGTGCCAGCAGCTTGGGGGACTACAATGAGCAGTTCTTC
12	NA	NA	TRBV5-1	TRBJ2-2	CASGQNTGELFF	TGCGCCAGCGGCCAGAACACCGGGGAGCTGTTTTTT
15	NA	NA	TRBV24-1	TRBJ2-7	CATSDGNYLSREQYF	TGTGCCACCAGTGATGGGAACTACTTGTCTCGTGAGCAGTACTTC
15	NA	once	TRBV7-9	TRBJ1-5	CASSEGSGAGKPQHF	TGTGCCAGCAGCGAGGGTTCAGGGGCTGGCAAGCCCCAGCATTTT
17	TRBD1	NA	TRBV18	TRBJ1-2	CASSASRDRFTSYGYTF	TGTGCCAGCTCAGCTTCCCGGGACAGATTTACCTCATATGGCTACACCTTC
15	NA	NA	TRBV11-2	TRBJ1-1	CASSGLGVVGTEAFF	TGTGCCAGCAGCGGTCTAGGGGTAGTGGGCACTGAAGCTTTCTTT
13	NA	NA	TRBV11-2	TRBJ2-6	CASKTAGANVLTF	TGTGCCAGCAAGACGGCCGGGGCCAACGTCCTGACTTTC
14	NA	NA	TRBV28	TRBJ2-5	CASSMTLDPETQYF	TGTGCCAGCAGTATGACTCTAGACCCAGAGACCCAGTACTTC
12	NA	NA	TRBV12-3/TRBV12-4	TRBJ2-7	CASSLTRGEQYF	TGTGCCAGCAGTTTGACGAGGGGCGAGCAGTACTTC
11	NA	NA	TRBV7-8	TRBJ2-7	CASSPLAEQYF	TGTGCCAGCAGCCCCCTCGCCGAGCAGTACTTC
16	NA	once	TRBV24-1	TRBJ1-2	CATSDSDPRDVGGYTF	TGTGCCACCAGTGATTCCGACCCCAGGGATGTCGGGGGCTACACCTTC
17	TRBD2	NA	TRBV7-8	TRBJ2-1	CASSLGLAGGLNNEQFF	TGTGCCAGCAGCTTAGGACTAGCGGGAGGGCTTAACAATGAGCAGTTCTTC
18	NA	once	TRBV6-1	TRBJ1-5	CASSEIAGAVGGNQPQHF	TGTGCCAGCAGTGAAATAGCGGGGGCTGTGGGTGGCAATCAGCCCCAGCATTTT
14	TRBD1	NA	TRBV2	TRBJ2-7	CASSGPGGTYEQYF	TGTGCCAGCAGTGGGCCAGGGGGTACCTACGAGCAGTACTTC
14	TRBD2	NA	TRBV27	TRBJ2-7	CASSLSLAGFEQYF	TGTGCCAGCAGTTTATCACTAGCGGGGTTCGAGCAGTACTTC
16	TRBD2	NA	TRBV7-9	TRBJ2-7	CASSPRGRGPRYEQYF	TGTGCCAGCAGCCCCCGGGGGAGGGGACCTAGGTACGAGCAGTACTTC
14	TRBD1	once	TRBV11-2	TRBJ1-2	CASSLEDRGYGYTF	TGTGCCAGCAGCTTAGAGGACAGGGGCTATGGCTACACCTTC
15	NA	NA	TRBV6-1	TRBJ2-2	CASSENWGLLGGLFF	TGTGCCAGCAGTGAAAATTGGGGCCTACTAGGAGGGCTGTTTTTT
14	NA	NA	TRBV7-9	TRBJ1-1	CASSPGAYDSEAFF	TGTGCCAGCAGCCCCGGTGCCTACGACAGTGAAGCTTTCTTT
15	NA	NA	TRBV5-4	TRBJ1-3	CASSLSPRVRNTIYF	TGTGCCAGCAGCTTGTCTCCCAGGGTGAGAAACACCATATATTTT
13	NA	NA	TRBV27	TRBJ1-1	CASSFTVNTEAFF	TGTGCCAGCAGTTTCACAGTGAACACTGAAGCTTTCTTT
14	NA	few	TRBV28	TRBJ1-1	CASSEYRENTEAFF	TGTGCCAGCAGCGAGTACAGGGAGAACACTGAAGCTTTCTTT
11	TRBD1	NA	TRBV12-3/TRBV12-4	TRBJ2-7	CASSWDSEQYF	TGTGCCAGCAGTTGGGACAGCGAGCAGTACTTC
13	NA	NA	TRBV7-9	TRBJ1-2	CASSLGQEYGYTF	TGTGCCAGCAGCTTAGGACAGGAGTATGGCTACACCTTC
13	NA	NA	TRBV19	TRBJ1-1	CASTVYQNTEAFF	TGTGCCAGTACCGTATACCAGAACACTGAAGCTTTCTTT
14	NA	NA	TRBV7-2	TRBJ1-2	CASTPGTSLYGYTF	TGTGCCAGCACTCCGGGGACCTCCCTTTATGGCTACACCTTC
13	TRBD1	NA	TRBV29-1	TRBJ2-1	CSGGDRAYNEQFF	TGCAGCGGCGGTGACAGGGCCTACAATGAGCAGTTCTTC
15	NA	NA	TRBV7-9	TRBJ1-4	CASSPPRVSVEKLFF	TGTGCCAGCAGCCCCCCGCGCGTGTCGGTTGAAAAACTGTTTTTT
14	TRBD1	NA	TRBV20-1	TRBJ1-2	CSASTSGTDFGYTF	TGCAGTGCTAGTACATCCGGGACAGACTTTGGCTACACCTTC
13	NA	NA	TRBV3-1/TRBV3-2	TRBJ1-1	CASSPRGATEAFF	TGTGCCAGCAGCCCCCGGGGGGCCACTGAAGCTTTCTTT
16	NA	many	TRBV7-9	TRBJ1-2	CASSSRKGGNNYGYTF	TGTGCCAGCAGCTCGCGAAAAGGGGGGAATAACTATGGCTACACCTTC
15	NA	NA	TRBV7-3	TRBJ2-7	CASSLKGGNDYEQYF	TGTGCCAGCAGCTTAAAAGGGGGAAACGACTACGAGCAGTACTTC
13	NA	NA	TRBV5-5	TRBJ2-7	CASSSWQNYEQYF	TGTGCCAGCAGCTCGTGGCAGAACTACGAGCAGTACTTC
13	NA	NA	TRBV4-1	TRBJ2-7	CASSQTSPYEQYF	TGCGCCAGCAGCCAAACATCTCCCTACGAGCAGTACTTC
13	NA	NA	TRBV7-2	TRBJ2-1	CASSYRDYNEQFF	TGTGCCAGCAGCTACCGGGACTACAATGAGCAGTTCTTC
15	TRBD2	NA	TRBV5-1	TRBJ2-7	CASSLASGPPYEQYF	TGCGCCAGCAGCTTGGCTAGCGGGCCCCCCTACGAGCAGTACTTC
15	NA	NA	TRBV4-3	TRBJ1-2	CASSQLQTENYGYTF	TGCGCCAGCAGCCAGTTGCAGACGGAGAACTATGGCTACACCTTC
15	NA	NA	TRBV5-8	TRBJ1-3	CASSLHPGLGNTIYF	TGTGCCAGCAGCTTGCATCCAGGGCTCGGAAACACCATATATTTT
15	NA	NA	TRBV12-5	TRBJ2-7	CASGLKVASSYEQYF	TGTGCTAGTGGTTTGAAAGTCGCGAGCTCCTACGAGCAGTACTTC
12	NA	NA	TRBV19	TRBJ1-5	CAVGAGNQPQHF	TGTGCTGTGGGCGCAGGCAATCAGCCCCAGCATTTT
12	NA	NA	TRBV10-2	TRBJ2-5	CASSDFRETQYF	TGCGCCAGCAGTGATTTTAGAGAGACCCAGTACTTC